This paragraph covers one T cell receptor (beta chain) sequence. The CDR3 is 16 residues long. The germline gives CDR1 SGHRS, CDR2 YFSETQ. V shed 0 bases, J shed 4 bases, and the junction held 8 bases outside the gene matches. This sample is drawn from a study of blood T cell repertoires in COVID-19. Only in-frame clones appear in the TCRdb table, and some are missing; sequencing was by immunoSEQ multiplex PCR. In the table there are roughly 200,000 clones, about 86% of which are singletons. The specimen was PBMCs or T cells enriched from blood (not recorded which). The rearrangement uses TRBV5-1 and TRBJ2-5; the match to TRBD2 covers 8 bases. The receptor's source is a woman between 40 and 55 years old with acute COVID-19. Written as DNA, the CDR3 is TGCGCCAGCAGCTTGGAGATGGCGGGAGGATCAGAGACCCAGTACTTC. Translation gives CASSLEMAGGSETQYF. Based on the CDR3 plus reference TRBV5-1 and TRBJ2-5, the full variable domain is KAGVTQTPRYLIKTRGQQVTLSCSPISGHRSVSWYQQTPGQGLQFLFEYFSETQRNKGNFPGRFSGRQFSNSRSEMNVSTLELGDSALYLCASSLEMAGGSETQYFGPGTRLLVL.